This TCR beta chain was recorded in a study of neurological immune-mediated disorders (dated by TCRdb to about 2019). About the full investigation: Among the roughly 35 multiple sclerosis patients, roughly 31 had relapsing-remitting MS and 3 had secondary progressive MS. The cohort included around 70 subjects: about 15 with HAM/TSP, around 34 with multiple sclerosis, and 20 or so healthy controls. The study compared peripheral blood TCR-beta repertoires of HTLV-I-associated myelopathy (HAM/TSP) patients, multiple sclerosis patients and healthy controls using UMI-based sequencing. Longitudinal samples, technical triplicates and paired sorted CD4+ and CD8+ T-cell subsets, alongside PBMC samples, were included among the approximately 110 TCR-beta libraries.

The CDR3 spans 14 residues, from the cysteine through the phenylalanine. Left in the record is the CDR3 DNA by itself, 42 bases read in frame from the first base. Trimming takes 5 bases from V and 2 bases from J, and the germline ends sit 9 bases apart. CDR1 and CDR2 are read off the germline V gene (reference sequence) as LNHNV and YYDKDF. Libraries from unsorted PBMCs were made from 2 million PBMCs kept in RNAlater at -80 degrees C until RNA extraction. The multiple sclerosis patients were enrolled in a US clinical protocol that evaluated disease progression with magnetic resonance imaging. Peripheral blood underwent Ficoll-Hypaque density gradient centrifugation to isolate PBMCs, which were then cryopreserved in liquid nitrogen. Study-level results and caveats: The MS cluster showed no association with clinical or MRI features, and the authors stated that larger cohorts are needed. TCR clonal expansion was highest in HAM/TSP patients and lowest in MS patients, with MS patients falling below even healthy controls. Expanded clones from different subjects shared no identical CDR3 amino acid sequences, which suggests that TCR-beta repertoires were private in all groups. In phylogenetic analysis, the repertoires of 18 of 34 MS patients grouped into a cluster of related CDR3 sequences, which suggests a possible signature at the repertoire level.

This clonotype was counted ten times or more. Its antigen target is currently unknown. There are no base qualities to consult, and no much larger clone falls within one base. cDNA was synthesized by template-switch 5'RACE using a primer with a 10-nucleotide random unique molecular identifier that tagged each TCR transcript. Each sequencing run produced over 190 million TCR-beta sequences covering 15-18 subjects. The RNeasy kit was used to extract total RNA. TCR-beta VDJ regions were amplified with primers for the TCR constant region and the 5'RACE anchor, using the KAPA Real-time Library Amplification kit. Sample indexes and Illumina adaptors were added in a first PCR, and a second PCR then increased library yield. After Ampure bead purification, the roughly 650 bp TCR product was size-selected on a 2% E-gel SizeSelection system. Library quality was checked on a Bioanalyzer, concentration was measured with Qubit, and libraries were quantified with the Kapa Library Quantification kit before pooling. An Illumina HiSeq 2500 was used to sequence the libraries paired-end at 2 x 150 bp. To increase sequence diversity, roughly 24-32% phiX was spiked into each library pool. In the source study's methods: Quality-filtered reads were processed with the UMI-based MiGEC pipeline, which removed over 75% of raw TCR sequences during error correction. VDJ genes were aligned to IMGT germline references, and clonotypes were defined by unique CDR3 amino acid sequence plus V-J genes. Clonal expansion, Shannon diversity and CDR3 relatedness were evaluated with VDJtools (CalcPairwiseDistances, ClusterSamples), while phylogenetic trees were built in CLCbio workbench. Clones with at least 8 unique UMIs were defined as expanded, with this threshold being based on coefficient-of-variation modelling across technical triplicates. In TCRdb, the public reads were trimmed at Q25 with fastp and aligned with MiXCR, with productive beta chains retained. Here each entry gathers all rows of one CDR3 protein and keeps the most common genes and DNA. The V and J calls and clone size are TCRdb's, not the authors'. The sample table lists tens of thousands of distinct CDR3 sequences, about 2% of them with a count of one. Jointly, the top ten make up around 2.1% of the sample.

The sequence was obtained from a woman in her 40s with multiple sclerosis. The sequenced material came from PBMCs. In this chain, TRBV15 is recombined with TRBJ2-2, with the D gene tentatively TRBD1 or TRBD2, based on 5 matching bases in each. Read as DNA, the sequence is TGTGCCACCAGCCCGGGGCGAAACACCGGGGAGCTGTTTTTT. This gives the protein CATSPGRNTGELFF. The reference TRBV15 and TRBJ2-2 proteins fill in what lies around the CDR3, so the full variable domain reads DAMVIQNPRYQVTQFGKPVTLSCSQTLNHNVMYWYQQKSSQAPKLLFHYYDKDFNNEADTPDNFQSRRPNTSFCFLDIRSPGLGDTAMYLCATSPGRNTGELFFGEGSRLTVL.